This T cell receptor beta chain appears in the sequencing data of a study of blood T cell repertoires in COVID-19. The germline CDR1 and CDR2 sequences are SGHRS and YFSETQ. The CDR3 contains 15 residues. V was clipped by 4 bases and J by 6 bases, with 20 bases between them. This clone was observed a few times. Only in-frame clones appear in the TCRdb table, and some are missing; sequencing was by immunoSEQ multiplex PCR. The sample carries tens of thousands of clones, 70% to 85% recorded once. The rearrangement links TRBV5-1 to TRBJ2-7, with D maybe TRBD2 (6 bases). The sequence derives from a man between 50 and 59 years old with active or convalescent COVID-19. The sequencing sample was made of peripheral blood. CDR3: CASSPRVGGTSEQYF. In DNA, the CDR3 is TGCGCCAGCAGCCCCAGGGTGGGGGGAACCTCCGAGCAGTACTTC.